One and the same sample provided the 14 T cell receptor beta chains below, sequenced in a study of T-cell memory formation after mild COVID-19. TCRdb re-called the 5' RACE reads through MiXCR, storing one row per CDR3 protein. Among around 450,000 distinct CDR3 sequences listed, around 19% were seen once. Sequenced sample: PBMCs or a T cell subset sorted from them (not recorded which). Receptor source: an adult woman who had mild COVID-19 (a few samples of this study predate the infection). Cell type and time point are not known.

CDR3 DNA: TGTGCCAGCAGTGCCCGGACAGGGGGGGGAAAACTGTTTTTT. Protein product: CASSARTGGGKLFF. The V and J genes are TRBV2 and TRBJ1-4; 10 nucleotides line up with TRBD1. The V gene end was trimmed by 4 bases and the J gene end by 10 bases; junction bases not matched to a gene: 6. Germline assignment: CDR1 SNHLY and CDR2 FYNNEI. This CDR3 region has 14 residues. The whole variable domain, remainder taken from reference TRBV2 and TRBJ1-4, is EPEVTQTPSHQVTQMGQEVILRCVPISNHLYFYWYRQILGQKVEFLVSFYNNEISEKSEIFDDQFSVERPDGSNFTLKIRSTKLEDSAMYFCASSARTGGGKLFFGSGTQLSVL.

CDR3 DNA sequence: TGTGCCAGCAGCTTAGACACCTCCGGGACTCTATTAACCGGGGAGCTGTTTTTT. It is translated as CASSLDTSGTLLTGELFF. This rearrangement joins TRBV7-9 to TRBJ2-2; D is perhaps TRBD2 (6 bases). The CDR3 covers 18 residues. V lost 1 base and J lost 5, with 20 bases in between. Germline CDR1 reads SEHNR; CDR2 reads FQNEAQ (reference sequence).

This chain connects TRBV5-1 to TRBJ1-5; TRBD1 agrees at 11 bases. The CDR3 contains 15 residues. Germline V lookup: CDR1 SGHRS, CDR2 YFSETQ. With V trimmed by 3 bases and J by 6 bases, 5 bases remained unmatched. The CDR3 region is CASSSGTGGAQPQHF. The CDR3 bases are TGCGCCAGCAGCTCCGGGACAGGGGGAGCTCAGCCCCAGCATTTT.

The chain uses TRBV24-1 and TRBJ2-1, with TRBD1 matching over 10 bases. The V segment lost 3 bases and the J segment 1 base; nucleotides outside the gene matches: 5. Germline CDR1 and CDR2: KGHDR and SFDVKD. CDR3 size: 17 residues. The CDR3 protein is CATSDPRQGASYNEQFF. The DNA of the CDR3 is TGTGCCACCAGTGATCCGAGACAGGGGGCATCCTACAATGAGCAGTTCTTC.

At least ten counts were recorded for this clonotype. V is TRBV4-1 and J is TRBJ1-6; D gene unclear. Germline V gene data show CDR1 as MGHRA and CDR2 as YSYEKL. This CDR3 contains 16 residues. With 0 bases removed from V and 0 bases from J, the gap between germline ends came to 6 bases. This CDR3 reads CASSQDSSSYNSPLHF. In DNA, the CDR3 is TGCGCCAGCAGCCAAGATTCCAGCTCCTATAATTCACCCCTCCACTTT.

The chain links TRBV2 to TRBJ1-4; a weak D match, TRBD1 (5 bases). The germline gives CDR1 SNHLY, CDR2 FYNNEI. The ends were cut back, 4 bases at V and 8 bases at J, with 14 bases in the middle. The CDR3 length is 14 residues. The CDR3 bases are TGTGCCAGCAGTGCCCAGGGATCTTTCGAAAAACTGTTTTTT. It yields the protein CASSAQGSFEKLFF.

The chain links TRBV7-6 to TRBJ2-5; a weak D match, TRBD2 (5 bases). V gave up 5 bases and J gave up 4 bases, with 11 bases separating them. The germline CDR1 and CDR2 sequences are SGHVS and FNYEAQ. This CDR3 has 13 residues. In nucleotides, the CDR3 is TGTGCCAGCAGCCATTTAGGAGGAGAGACCCAGTACTTC. It translates to CASSHLGGETQYF.

This clonotype was detected only a few times. J is TRBJ1-5 and V is TRBV5-5, with a tentative D call TRBD1 (5 bases). Trimming stripped 0 bases from V and 1 base from J, with 8 bases between. The CDR3 sequence is 15 residues long. Germline CDR1 reads SGHKS; CDR2 reads YYEKEE (reference sequence). CDR3 sequence: CASSLAGISNQPQHF. The CDR3 coding sequence is TGTGCCAGCAGCTTGGCAGGGATAAGCAATCAGCCCCAGCATTTT.

This clonotype was counted at least ten times. V and J are TRBV7-6 and TRBJ2-2; D not resolved. The CDR3 extends over 13 amino acids. CDR1 and CDR2 (germline): SGHVS, FNYEAQ. V was clipped by 4 bases and J by 6 bases, with 9 bases between them. This chain's CDR3 is CASSSFPAGELFF. CDR3 coding DNA: TGTGCCAGCAGCTCTTTCCCGGCCGGGGAGCTGTTTTTT.

The V and J genes are TRBV18 and TRBJ2-7, with 8 bases matching TRBD2. Germline lookup yields CDR1 KGHSH and CDR2 LQKENI. The trim removed 8 bases at V and 7 bases at J, leaving 10 bases unmatched. The CDR3 extends over 13 amino acids. The CDR3 here is CASLKGGGPEQYF. Here the CDR3 DNA reads TGTGCCAGCCTAAAAGGCGGGGGGCCAGAGCAGTACTTC.

This clonotype has a handful of counts. The chain's CDR3 is CASSVGSPDTQYF. CDR3 in DNA: TGTGCCAGCAGCGTAGGTAGTCCTGATACGCAGTATTTT. This rearrangement joins TRBV9 to TRBJ2-3; D is unresolved. V was clipped by 0 bases and J by 6 bases, with 8 bases between them. CDR3 length equals 13 residues. CDR1 and CDR2 (germline): SGDLS, YYNGEE.

V usage is TRBV6-5 and J usage is TRBJ1-1; possible D gene TRBD1, 6 bases. There are 14 residues in the CDR3. V was cut by 4 bases and J by 4 bases, with 13 bases left in between. Looked up from germline, CDR1 is MNHEY and CDR2 is SVGAGI. The CDR3 sequence is CASSSQGGVTEAFF. CDR3 nucleotides: TGTGCCAGCAGTTCACAGGGTGGAGTCACTGAAGCTTTCTTT.

The CDR3 DNA reads TGTGCCACCAGCAGAGATCGGGCCAGCGGGGAGCTGTTTTTT. The encoded protein is CATSRDRASGELFF. The chain joins TRBV15 to TRBJ2-2, with D hard to call. The V end was cut by 0 bases, the J end by 7 bases, with 9 bases between. From germline, CDR1 is LNHNV and CDR2 YYDKDF (reference sequence). The CDR3 consists of 14 residues.

The chain recombines TRBV10-3 with TRBJ1-5; 7 bases map to TRBD1. Looked up from germline, CDR1 is ENHRY and CDR2 is SYGVKD. V was pared by 2 bases and J by 2 bases, with 0 bases of the junction left unmatched. CDR3 size: 14 residues. CDR3 sequence reads: CAISEGQGNQPQHF. The CDR3 DNA reads as TGTGCCATCAGTGAGGGACAGGGCAATCAGCCCCAGCATTTT.